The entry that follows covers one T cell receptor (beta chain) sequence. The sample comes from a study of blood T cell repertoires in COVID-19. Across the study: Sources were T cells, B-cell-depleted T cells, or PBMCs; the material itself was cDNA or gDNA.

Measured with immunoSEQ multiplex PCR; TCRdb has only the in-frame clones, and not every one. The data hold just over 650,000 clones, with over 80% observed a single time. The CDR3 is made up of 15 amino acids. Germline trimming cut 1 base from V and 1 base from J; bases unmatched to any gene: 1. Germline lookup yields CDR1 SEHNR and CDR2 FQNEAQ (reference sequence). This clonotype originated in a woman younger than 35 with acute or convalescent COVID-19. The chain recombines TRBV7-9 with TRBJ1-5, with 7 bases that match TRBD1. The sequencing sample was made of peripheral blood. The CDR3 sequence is CASSLEGGSNQPQHF. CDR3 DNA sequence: TGTGCCAGCAGCTTAGAAGGGGGCAGCAATCAGCCCCAGCATTTT.